Presented here are 17 T cell receptor beta chains from one specimen sequenced in a study of blood T cell repertoires in COVID-19. Repertoires were generated with immunoSEQ multiplex PCR, while TCRdb's copy carries only in-frame clones and drops some. The data hold around 150,000 clones, with roughly four fifths observed a single time. The sample was peripheral blood. The receptors come from a woman aged 80 or over with acute or convalescent COVID-19.

The chain links TRBV10-3 to TRBJ2-3; D possibly corresponds to TRBD2 (5 bases). Trimming took off 6 bases at V and 0 bases at J, with 10 bases between the two ends. Germline values: CDR1 ENHRY, CDR2 SYGVKD. The CDR3 extends over 14 amino acids. The CDR3 nucleotides are TGTGCCATCAGAAGTGAGGGAAGCACAGATACGCAGTATTTT. Translated: CAIRSEGSTDTQYF.

This sequence joins TRBV19 and TRBJ2-1; TRBD2 agrees at 10 bases. The V and J ends lost 1 base and 9 bases, in that order; junction bases with no gene match: 6. CDR1 and CDR2 from the germline V gene are LNHDA and SQIVND (reference sequence). This CDR3 is built from 15 residues. CDR3 sequence reads: CASSIGASGSPEQFF. In nucleotides, the CDR3 is TGTGCCAGTAGTATAGGGGCTAGCGGGAGCCCTGAGCAGTTCTTC.

The chain recombines TRBV19 with TRBJ2-1, with 7 positions matching TRBD1. With 5 bases clipped from V and 4 bases from J, the junction kept 14 bases outside the gene matches. The CDR3 is made up of 17 amino acids. Germline CDR1 is LNHDA and CDR2 is SQIVND (reference sequence). Here the CDR3 reads CASSERQGNLLYNEQFF. The CDR3 DNA sequence: TGTGCCAGTAGTGAGCGACAGGGAAATCTCCTTTACAATGAGCAGTTCTTC.

The chain uses TRBV6-6 and TRBJ1-3, with D possibly being TRBD1 (5 bases). This CDR3 spans 14 amino acids. V lost 5 bases, J lost 1 base, and 9 bases lay in between. Germline V gene data show CDR1 as MNHNY and CDR2 as SVGAGI (reference sequence). CDR3 bases: TGTGCCAGCAGTGTGACAGTTTCTGGAAACACCATATATTTT. Protein: CASSVTVSGNTIYF.

This clone was seen once. The chain links TRBV11-2 to TRBJ2-1; 9 bases agree with TRBD1. Germline V gives CDR1 SGHAT, CDR2 FQNNGV. The length of the CDR3 is 16 residues. The junction had 7 bases not matched to a gene; V was cut back by 5 bases and J by 2 bases. The CDR3, as DNA: TGTGCCAGCAGCACGACCGGGACAGGGCCCTACAATGAGCAGTTCTTC. Amino acid sequence: CASSTTGTGPYNEQFF. Full variable domain (remainder filled in from reference TRBV11-2 and TRBJ2-1): EAGVAQSPRYKIIEKRQSVAFWCNPISGHATLYWYQQILGQGPKLLIQFQNNGVVDDSQLPKDRFSAERLKGVDSTLKIQPAKLEDSAVYLCASSTTGTGPYNEQFFGPGTRLTVL.

The J gene is TRBJ1-5, the V gene TRBV6-6; D gene uncertain. The CDR3 consists of 14 residues. Germline-derived CDR1 and CDR2 are MNHNY and SVGAGI (reference sequence). V was shortened by 0 bases and J by 4 bases, with 7 bases between the two germline ends. CDR3 nucleotides: TGTGCCAGCAGTTACTCTGGAGAGAATCAGCCCCAGCATTTT. It specifies CASSYSGENQPQHF.

The sample holds a few counts of this clone. The J gene is TRBJ2-7, the V gene TRBV9, with D tentatively TRBD1 (5 bases). Germline assignment: CDR1 SGDLS and CDR2 YYNGEE. CDR3 length equals 15 residues. Trimming left V 0 bases short and J 4 bases short, with 14 bases between. The CDR3 DNA is TGTGCCAGCAGCGTAGGGGGCAGGGAAGTATACGAGCAGTACTTC. Translating gives CASSVGGREVYEQYF.

The genes are TRBV3-1 (or the pseudogene TRBV3-2) and TRBJ2-5; D gene ambiguous. V was cut by 3 bases and J by 3 bases, with 5 bases left in between. From germline, CDR1 is LGHDT and CDR2 YNNKEL (reference sequence). The CDR3 sequence is 12 residues long. In DNA, the CDR3 is TGTGCCAGCAGCCACGGAGAAGAGACCCAGTACTTC. Protein: CASSHGEETQYF.

This CDR3 is CASSVEWLRNTQYF. The CDR3 nucleotides read TGTGCCAGCAGCGTAGAGTGGCTTCGAAATACGCAGTATTTT. This chain joins TRBV9 and TRBJ2-3; D is ambiguous. V was cut by 0 bases and J by 7 bases, with 12 bases left in between. The CDR3 is 14 residues long. CDR1 is SGDLS, CDR2 YYNGEE, per germline.

This chain uses TRBV9 with TRBJ2-1; possibly TRBD2 for D (6 bases). This CDR3 region has 17 residues. Trimming pared 4 bases from V and 2 bases from J, leaving 19 bases between. Per the germline V gene, CDR1 is SGDLS and CDR2 is YYNGEE. The CDR3 DNA reads TGTGCCAGCAGCCCCTTCATGGCTGCGGGAACCTACAATGAGCAGTTCTTC. It is translated as CASSPFMAAGTYNEQFF.

The genes are TRBV19 and TRBJ2-5, with 10 bases matching TRBD2. The CDR3 consists of 13 residues. The ends lost 8 bases at V and 2 bases at J; junction bases unmatched: 2. The germline V gene encodes CDR1 LNHDA and CDR2 SQIVND (reference sequence). CDR3 loop: CASRTSGQETQYF. The CDR3 DNA reads as TGTGCCAGTCGGACTAGCGGACAAGAGACCCAGTACTTC.

The rearrangement uses TRBV19 and TRBJ2-7, with 11 bases aligning to TRBD1. The CDR3 runs to 14 residues. Per germline, CDR1 LNHDA and CDR2 SQIVND (reference sequence). The ends lost 8 bases at V and 2 bases at J; junction bases unmatched: 5. CDR3 sequence (DNA): TGTGCCAGTCAAAGGGGACAGGGGGCCTACGAGCAGTACTTC. This encodes CASQRGQGAYEQYF.

This chain connects TRBV6-1 to TRBJ2-7; a possible D gene is TRBD1 (7 bases). V lost 2 bases, J lost 3 bases, and 14 bases lay in between. The CDR3 loop spans 15 amino acids. Germline assignment: CDR1 MNHNS and CDR2 SASEGT. In DNA, the CDR3 is TGTGCCAGCAGTGAACGACAGGGACTTATCTACGAGCAGTACTTC. Protein sequence: CASSERQGLIYEQYF.

The rearrangement joins TRBV6-5 to TRBJ1-5; 7 nucleotides align to TRBD1. There are 14 residues in the CDR3. J lost 3 bases, V lost 4 bases, and 3 bases had no gene match. CDR1 is MNHEY, CDR2 SVGAGI, per germline. CDR3 amino acids: CASSFQGVNQPQHF. For the CDR3, the DNA is TGTGCCAGCAGTTTTCAGGGGGTCAATCAGCCCCAGCATTTT.

The chain joins TRBV3-1 (or the pseudogene TRBV3-2) to TRBJ2-1; possible D gene TRBD2, 5 bases. The CDR3 has 17 amino acids. V was clipped by 4 bases and J by 8 bases, with 24 bases between them. Germline lookup yields CDR1 LGHDT and CDR2 YNNKEL (reference sequence). The CDR3: CASSPILAFPFYDEQFF. CDR3 nucleotide sequence: TGTGCCAGCAGCCCTATTTTAGCGTTCCCCTTTTACGATGAGCAGTTCTTC.

Notes on this clone: A read error may account for a junction end that differs from germline. The CDR3: CSVEAGQGPYEQYF. The CDR3 coding sequence is TGCAGCGTGGAAGCGGGACAGGGACCGTACGAGCAGTACTTC. The chain couples TRBV29-1 to TRBJ2-7; TRBD1 agrees at 9 bases. Germline V gene sequence: CDR1 SQVTM, CDR2 ANQGSEA. The CDR3 sequence is 14 residues long.

This clone has just a few counts. The CDR3 DNA is TGTGCCAGCAGCTTACGACAGGGTCTCGCAGATACGCAGTATTTT. Protein product: CASSLRQGLADTQYF. J is TRBJ2-3 and V is TRBV5-6, with 7 bases aligning to TRBD1. Germline CDR1 is SGHDT and CDR2 is YYEEEE. V was clipped by 2 bases and J by 4 bases; unmatched bases: 7. This CDR3 is built from 15 residues.